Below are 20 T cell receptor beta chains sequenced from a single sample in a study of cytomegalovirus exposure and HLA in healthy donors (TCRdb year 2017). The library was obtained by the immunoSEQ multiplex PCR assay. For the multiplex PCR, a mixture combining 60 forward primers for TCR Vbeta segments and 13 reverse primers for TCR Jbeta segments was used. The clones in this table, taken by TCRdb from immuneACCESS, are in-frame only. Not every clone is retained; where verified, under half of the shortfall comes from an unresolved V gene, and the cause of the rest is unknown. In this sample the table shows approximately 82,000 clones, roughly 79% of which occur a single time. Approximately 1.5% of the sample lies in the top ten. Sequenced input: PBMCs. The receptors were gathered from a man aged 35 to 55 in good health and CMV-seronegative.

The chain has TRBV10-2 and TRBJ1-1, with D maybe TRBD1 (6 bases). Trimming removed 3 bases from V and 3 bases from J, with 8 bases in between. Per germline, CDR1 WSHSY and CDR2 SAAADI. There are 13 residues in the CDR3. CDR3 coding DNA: TGCGCCAGCAGTGAACAGGGTGACACTGAAGCTTTCTTT. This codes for CASSEQGDTEAFF.

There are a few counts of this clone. CDR3 sequence reads: CASSEGVDYGYTF. As DNA, the CDR3 is TGTGCCAGCTCTGAGGGTGTCGACTATGGCTACACCTTC. V and J are TRBV18 and TRBJ1-2; D gene unclear. The germline gives CDR1 KGHSH, CDR2 LQKENI. V shed 6 bases and J shed 3 bases, with 11 bases lying between them. This CDR3 has 13 amino acids. Combining the CDR3 with reference TRBV18 and TRBJ1-2 gives the whole variable domain NAGVMQNPRHLVRRRGQEARLRCSPMKGHSHVYWYRQLPEEGLKFMVYLQKENIIDESGMPKERFSAEFPKEGPSILRIQQVVRGDSAAYFCASSEGVDYGYTFGSGTRLTVV.

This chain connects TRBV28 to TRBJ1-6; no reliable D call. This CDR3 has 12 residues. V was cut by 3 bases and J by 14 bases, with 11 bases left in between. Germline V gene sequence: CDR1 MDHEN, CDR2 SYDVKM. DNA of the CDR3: TGTGCCAGCAGTTTCCCATTGGAGACCCTCCACTTT. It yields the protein CASSFPLETLHF.

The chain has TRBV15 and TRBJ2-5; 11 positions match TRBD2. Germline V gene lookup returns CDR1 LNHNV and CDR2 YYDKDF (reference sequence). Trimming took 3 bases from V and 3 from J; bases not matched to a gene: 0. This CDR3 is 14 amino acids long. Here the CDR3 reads CATSRGLAEETQYF. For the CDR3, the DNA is TGTGCCACCAGCAGGGGACTAGCGGAAGAGACCCAGTACTTC.

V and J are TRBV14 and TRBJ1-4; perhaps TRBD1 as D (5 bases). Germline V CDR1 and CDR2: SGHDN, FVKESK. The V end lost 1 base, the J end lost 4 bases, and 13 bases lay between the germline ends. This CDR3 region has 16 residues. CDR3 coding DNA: TGTGCCAGCAGCCAAGTACGGGGGTCGCTTAATGAAAAACTGTTTTTT. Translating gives CASSQVRGSLNEKLFF.

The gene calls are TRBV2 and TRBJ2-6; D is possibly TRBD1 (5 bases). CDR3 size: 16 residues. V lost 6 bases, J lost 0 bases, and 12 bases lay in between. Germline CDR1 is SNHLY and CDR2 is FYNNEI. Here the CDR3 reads CASRQATYSGANVLTF. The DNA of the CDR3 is TGTGCCAGCAGACAGGCGACCTACTCTGGGGCCAACGTCCTGACTTTC.

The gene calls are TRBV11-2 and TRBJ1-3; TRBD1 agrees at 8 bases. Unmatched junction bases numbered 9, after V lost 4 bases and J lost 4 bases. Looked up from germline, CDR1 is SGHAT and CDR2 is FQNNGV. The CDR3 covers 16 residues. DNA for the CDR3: TGTGCCAGCAGCTCCCTCAGGGGGCCTGCGGGAAACACCATATATTTT. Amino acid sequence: CASSSLRGPAGNTIYF.

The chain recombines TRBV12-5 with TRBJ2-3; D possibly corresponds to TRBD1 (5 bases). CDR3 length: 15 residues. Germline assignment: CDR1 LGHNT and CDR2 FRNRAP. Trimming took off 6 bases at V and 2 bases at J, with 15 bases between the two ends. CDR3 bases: TGTGCTAGTGGCGAAGGGGCTCAATACACAGATACGCAGTATTTT. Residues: CASGEGAQYTDTQYF. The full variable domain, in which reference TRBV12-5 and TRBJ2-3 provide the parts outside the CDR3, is DARVTQTPRHKVTEMGQEVTMRCQPILGHNTVFWYRQTMMQGLELLAYFRNRAPLDDSGMPKDRFSAEMPDATLATLKIQPSEPRDSAVYFCASGEGAQYTDTQYFGPGTRLTVL.

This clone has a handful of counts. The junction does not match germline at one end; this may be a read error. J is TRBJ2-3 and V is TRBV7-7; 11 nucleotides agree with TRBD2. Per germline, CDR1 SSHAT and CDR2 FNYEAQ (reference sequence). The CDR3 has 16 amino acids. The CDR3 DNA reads TGTGCTAGCAGCCCCGGTCTAGCGGGAGGTGTAGATACGCAGTATTTT. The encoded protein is CASSPGLAGGVDTQYF.

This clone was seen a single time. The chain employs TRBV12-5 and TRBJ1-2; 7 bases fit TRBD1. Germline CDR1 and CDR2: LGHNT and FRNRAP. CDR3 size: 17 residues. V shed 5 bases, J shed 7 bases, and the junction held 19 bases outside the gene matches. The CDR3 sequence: CASGAYTGVISLGGYTF. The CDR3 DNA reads TGTGCTAGTGGTGCTTACACAGGGGTGATTAGTTTGGGTGGCTACACCTTC. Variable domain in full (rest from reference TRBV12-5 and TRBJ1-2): DARVTQTPRHKVTEMGQEVTMRCQPILGHNTVFWYRQTMMQGLELLAYFRNRAPLDDSGMPKDRFSAEMPDATLATLKIQPSEPRDSAVYFCASGAYTGVISLGGYTFGSGTRLTVV.

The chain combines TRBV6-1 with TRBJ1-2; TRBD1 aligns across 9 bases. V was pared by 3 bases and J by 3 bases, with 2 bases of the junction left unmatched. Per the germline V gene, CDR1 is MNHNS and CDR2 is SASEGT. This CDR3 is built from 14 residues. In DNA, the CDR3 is TGTGCCAGCAGTGATGACAGGGGGGACTATGGCTACACCTTC. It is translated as CASSDDRGDYGYTF.

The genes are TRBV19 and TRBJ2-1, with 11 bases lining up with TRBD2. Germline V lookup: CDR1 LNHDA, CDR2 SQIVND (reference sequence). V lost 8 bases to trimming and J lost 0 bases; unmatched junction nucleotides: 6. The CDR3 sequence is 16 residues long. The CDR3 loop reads CASLAGGASSYNEQFF. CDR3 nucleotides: TGTGCCAGTCTAGCGGGAGGCGCAAGCTCCTACAATGAGCAGTTCTTC. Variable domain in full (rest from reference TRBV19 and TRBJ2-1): DGGITQSPKYLFRKEGQNVTLSCEQNLNHDAMYWYRQDPGQGLRLIYYSQIVNDFQKGDIAEGYSVSREKKESFPLTVTSAQKNPTAFYLCASLAGGASSYNEQFFGPGTRLTVL.

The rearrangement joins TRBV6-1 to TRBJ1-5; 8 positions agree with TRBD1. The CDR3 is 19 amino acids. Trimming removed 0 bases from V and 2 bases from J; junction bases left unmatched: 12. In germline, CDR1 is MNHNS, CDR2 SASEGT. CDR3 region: CASSEALRRQGAGNQPQHF. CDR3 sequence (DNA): TGTGCCAGCAGTGAAGCGCTACGGAGGCAGGGGGCCGGCAATCAGCCCCAGCATTTT.

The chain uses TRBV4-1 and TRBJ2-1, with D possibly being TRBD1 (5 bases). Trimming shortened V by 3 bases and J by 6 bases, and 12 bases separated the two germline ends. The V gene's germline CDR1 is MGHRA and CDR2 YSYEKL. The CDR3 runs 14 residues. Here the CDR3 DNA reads TGCGCCAGCAGCCATCAGGGTGTCGGCAATGAGCAGTTCTTC. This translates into CASSHQGVGNEQFF.

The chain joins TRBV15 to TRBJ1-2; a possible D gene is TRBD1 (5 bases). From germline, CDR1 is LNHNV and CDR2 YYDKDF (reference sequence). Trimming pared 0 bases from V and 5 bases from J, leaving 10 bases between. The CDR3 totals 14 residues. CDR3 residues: CATSRDGAGYGYTF. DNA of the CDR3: TGTGCCACCAGCAGAGATGGGGCAGGGTATGGCTACACCTTC.

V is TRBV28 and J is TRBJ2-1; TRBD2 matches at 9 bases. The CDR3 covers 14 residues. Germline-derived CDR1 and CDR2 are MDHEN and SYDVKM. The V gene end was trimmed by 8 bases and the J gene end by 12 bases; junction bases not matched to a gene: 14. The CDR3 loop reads CASVKSSGTVWQFF. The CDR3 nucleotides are TGTGCCAGCGTAAAGTCTAGCGGGACGGTATGGCAGTTCTTC.

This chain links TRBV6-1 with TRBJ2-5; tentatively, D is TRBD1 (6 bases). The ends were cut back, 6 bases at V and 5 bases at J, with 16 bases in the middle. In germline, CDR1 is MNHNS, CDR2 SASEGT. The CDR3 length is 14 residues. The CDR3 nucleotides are TGTGCCAGCAGCGGTCAGGGGCCAAGGGAGACCCAGTACTTC. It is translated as CASSGQGPRETQYF.

The DNA of the CDR3 is TGTGCCAGCAAGTCGGGAGGAGGACAGCCCCAGCATTTT. Protein product: CASKSGGGQPQHF. This chain joins TRBV28 and TRBJ1-5; no reliable D call. This CDR3 comprises 13 residues. The V and J ends lost 7 bases and 7 bases respectively, with 14 bases between them. Germline lookup yields CDR1 MDHEN and CDR2 SYDVKM.

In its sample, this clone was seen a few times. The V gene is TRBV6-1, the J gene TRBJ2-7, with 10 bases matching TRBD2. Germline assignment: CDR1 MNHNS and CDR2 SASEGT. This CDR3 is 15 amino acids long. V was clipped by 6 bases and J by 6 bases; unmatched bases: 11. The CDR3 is CASSYRLAGRFEQYF. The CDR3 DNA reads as TGTGCCAGCAGCTATAGACTAGCGGGTAGATTCGAGCAGTACTTC.

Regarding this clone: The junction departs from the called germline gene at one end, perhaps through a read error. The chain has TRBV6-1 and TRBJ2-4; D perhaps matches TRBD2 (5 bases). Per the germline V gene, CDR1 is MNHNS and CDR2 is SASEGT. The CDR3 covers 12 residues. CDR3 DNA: TGTGCCAGCAGTGATGCCTCTAGCTACCGTGACTTC. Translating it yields CASSDASSYRDF.